One T cell receptor (beta chain) is described in this entry. The antigen remains unidentified. Germline is not matched at one junction end, which may reflect a read error. The record originates from a study of shared clonotypes between healthy human individuals. Across the study: Per donor, three plates held CD4 naive cells, three held CD4 memory, two held CD8 naive and one held CD8 memory. Study-wide results and limits: Blood alone was sampled, and tissue repertoires likely differ.

Germline V gene sequence: CDR1 SGHRS, CDR2 YFSETQ. The CDR3 has 11 amino acids. Generated by immunoSEQ multiplex PCR, the TCRdb table keeps only in-frame clones and is missing some. This sample has millions of clones, with over 85% found just once. The V call is TRBV5-1, the J call TRBJ2-3; the D is unclear. This receptor was obtained from a young man in good health. Some clones in this sample may be carry-over from other donors' samples. The material sequenced was naive CD4+ T cells from PBMCs. Subset noted: CD45RA+ positively selected. This CDR3 is CASRLRDTQYF. DNA for the CDR3: TGCGCCAGCCGCTTACGAGATACGCAGTATTTT.